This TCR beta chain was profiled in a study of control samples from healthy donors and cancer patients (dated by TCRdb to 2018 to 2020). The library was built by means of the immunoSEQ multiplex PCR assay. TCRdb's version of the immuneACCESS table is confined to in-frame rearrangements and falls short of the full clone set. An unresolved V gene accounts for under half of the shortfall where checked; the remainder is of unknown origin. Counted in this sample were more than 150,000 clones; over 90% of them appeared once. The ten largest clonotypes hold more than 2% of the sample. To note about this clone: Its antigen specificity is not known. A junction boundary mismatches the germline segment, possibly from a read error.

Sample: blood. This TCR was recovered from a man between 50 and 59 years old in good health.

The DNA sequence reads TGTGCTAGCAGCTTAGCTCGGCAGGTCGGGGAGACCCAGTACTTC. This codes for CASSLARQVGETQYF. The sequence links TRBV7-7 to TRBJ2-5, with the D gene call left open. CDR1 SSHAT and CDR2 FNYEAQ were looked up in the germline V gene (reference sequence). The CDR3, cysteine through phenylalanine, is 15 amino acids long. Here the CDR3 DNA is all that survives: 45 bases in frame from base 1.